This TCR beta chain was captured in a study of CD8+CD57+ T cells in acquired aplastic anemia. Study as a whole: Recorded DNA amounts for sorted CD4+ and CD8+ cells had an average of about 3 ug. Study-wide findings and caveats: The number of CD8+ CDR3 sequences shared by patients and controls was approximately 30.

The CDR3 covers 15 residues. The germline V gene encodes CDR1 SGHRS and CDR2 YFSETQ. Trimming stripped 0 bases from V and 4 bases from J, with 14 bases between. On this clonotype: The target antigen is unknown.

TCR beta VDJ and CDR3 profiling used genomic DNA as template. TCRdb ran MiXCR on the reads and lists one entry per CDR3 protein. This sample carries around 200,000 distinct CDR3 sequences, around 50% of them seen once, and the ten largest clones take approximately 13%. By flow cytometry, patients selected for sequencing had shown an expansion of CD8+CD57+ cells. Patients, without exception, had severe acquired aplastic anemia. At the time of blood sampling, patients had not yet received any therapy. The sequence was collected from a human donor with aplastic anemia. The chain uses TRBV5-1 and TRBJ2-7; possible D gene TRBD2, 6 bases. The specimen sequenced was sorted CD4+, CD8+, or CD8+CD57+ T cells (not recorded which) from PBMCs. The CDR3, as DNA: TGCGCCAGCAGCTTGGCCAGGATGGCGGGATACGAGCAGTACTTC. The encoded protein is CASSLARMAGYEQYF.